This passage covers 27 T cell receptor beta chains from one sample sequenced in a study of T cell clonality in common variable immunodeficiency. Clones were sequenced by immunoSEQ multiplex PCR, and TCRdb holds only the in-frame ones, with some missing. The sample is made up of 45,000 to 60,000 clones, none counted only once. Sample: peripheral blood mononuclear cells. These receptors originate from a person aged 18 to 70 in good health.

There are many counts of this clone. The observed sequence ends 3 residues before the CDR3 terminus, with the missing tail filled in from the germline J gene. The rearrangement links TRBV6-1 to TRBJ1-5; D might be TRBD1 (5 bases). Germline CDR1 is MNHNS and CDR2 is SASEGT. With 2 bases removed from V and 2 bases from J, the gap between germline ends came to 13 bases. This CDR3 spans 16 amino acids. CDR3 sequence reads: CASSERGAGGNQPQHF. The sequenced part of the CDR3 DNA is TGTGCCAGCAGTGAAAGGGGTGCGGGGGGCAATCAGCCC.

On this clone: Sequencing ends 3 residues short of the CDR3 end; the germline J gene provides the rest. This chain joins TRBV6-2 or TRBV6-3 and TRBJ1-2; the match to TRBD1 covers 7 bases. The CDR3 extends over 16 amino acids. V trimming: 2 bases; J trimming: 0 bases; junction bases outside the gene matches: 6. From germline, CDR1 is MNHEY and CDR2 SVGEGT. CDR3 DNA, as far as it was read: TGTGCCAGCAGTTACCTTGCAGGGGGAACTAACTATGGC. Protein sequence: CASSYLAGGTNYG. In full, the CDR3 reads CASSYLAGGTNYGYTF.

Ten or more counts support this clone. The sequence runs out 3 residues before the end of the CDR3; the remainder is reconstructed from the germline J gene. The V gene is TRBV11-2, the J gene TRBJ2-1; TRBD1 might be the D (5 bases). The CDR3 has 15 residues. Germline CDR1 SGHAT, CDR2 FQNNGV. The V gene lost 2 bases and the J gene lost 3 bases, with 11 bases spanning the gap. CDR3 loop: CASSLSDSFYNEQFF. Incomplete CDR3 DNA: TGTGCCAGCAGCTTATCTGACAGTTTCTACAATGAG. Together with reference TRBV11-2 and TRBJ2-1, the CDR3 gives the full variable domain: EAGVAQSPRYKIIEKRQSVAFWCNPISGHATLYWYQQILGQGPKLLIQFQNNGVVDDSQLPKDRFSAERLKGVDSTLKIQPAKLEDSAVYLCASSLSDSFYNEQFFGPGTRLTVL.

This clone occurred many times. With the read ending 3 residues before the CDR3 end, the germline J gene is used to fill in that end. The gene calls are TRBV6-4 and TRBJ2-7, with 8 nucleotides matching TRBD1. V lost 5 bases, J lost 0 bases, and 9 bases stayed unmatched. This CDR3 spans 16 amino acids. Looked up from germline, CDR1 is MRHNA and CDR2 is SNTAGT. The CDR3 sequence is CASSPHIQGGSYEQYF. The sequenced CDR3 bases are TGTGCCAGCAGTCCCCATATACAGGGGGGCTCCTACGAG.

The table lists this clone with a few counts. The CDR3 end lies 3 residues beyond the end of the read and is filled in from the germline J gene. The chain couples TRBV29-1 to TRBJ1-4; 9 nucleotides line up with TRBD1. Germline loops: CDR1 SQVTM, CDR2 ANQGSEA. This CDR3 is 15 amino acids long. V trimming: 1 base; J trimming: 6 bases; junction bases outside the gene matches: 6. The CDR3 spells CSVEGRDRGDEKLFF. CDR3 DNA (partial): TGCAGCGTTGAAGGTCGTGACAGGGGGGATGAAAAA.

This clone was counted only a few times. The read stops 3 residues short of the end of the CDR3; the missing end is completed from the germline J gene. The same CDR3 can be traced to other DNA sequences in this sample. V and J are TRBV18 and TRBJ2-1; 7 nucleotides align to TRBD2. The CDR3 is made up of 18 amino acids. Germline values: CDR1 KGHSH, CDR2 LQKENI. V gave up 6 bases and J gave up 2 bases; unmatched junction bases: 16. The sequenced part of the CDR3 DNA is TGTGCCAGCTCGCTCCTTACTCCCACTAGCGCCACCTACAATGAG. The encoded protein is CASSLLTPTSATYNE. The CDR3 in its entirety is CASSLLTPTSATYNEQFF.

This clone appeared a few times. From the germline J gene comes the end of the CDR3, since the read stops 3 residues before it. The chain is built from TRBV5-6 and TRBJ1-5, with a weak D call TRBD1 (6 bases). Trimming removed 4 bases at V and 1 base at J, with 9 bases between. The germline V gene has CDR1 SGHDT and CDR2 YYEEEE. The CDR3 length is 14 residues. The CDR3 is CASSKGGSNQPQHF. CDR3 DNA (partial): TGTGCCAGCAGCAAGGGGGGGAGCAATCAGCCC.

This clone was seen at least ten times. The read falls 3 residues short of the CDR3 end, and the missing part is taken from the germline J gene. The chain is built from TRBV20-1 and TRBJ2-1; 7 bases match TRBD2. Germline V gene data show CDR1 as DFQATT and CDR2 as SNEGSKA (reference sequence). CDR3 length: 16 residues. V trimming: 0 bases; J trimming: 7 bases; junction bases outside the gene matches: 12. Partial CDR3 DNA: TGCAGTGCTAGAGATCGGGGGGATCAGGCGTGGAATGAG. Its protein product is CSARDRGDQAWNE. The CDR3, in full, reads CSARDRGDQAWNEQFF.

This clone was counted many times. The read terminates 3 residues ahead of where the CDR3 ends, so the germline J gene completes it. V is TRBV29-1 and J is TRBJ1-5; D is possibly TRBD1 (6 bases). Germline V gene sequence: CDR1 SQVTM, CDR2 ANQGSEA. Trimming stripped 6 bases from V and 4 bases from J, with 10 bases between. The CDR3 spans 12 residues. CDR3 amino acids: CSVRQGNQPQHF. CDR3 bases read: TGCAGCGTCCGGCAGGGGAATCAGCCC. The variable domain in full, completed from reference TRBV29-1 and TRBJ1-5, reads SAVISQKPSRDICQRGTSLTIQCQVDSQVTMMFWYRQQPGQSLTLIATANQGSEATYESGFVIDKFPISRPNLTFSTLTVSNMSPEDSSIYLCSVRQGNQPQHFGDGTRLSIL.

The sample holds a few counts of this clone. The CDR3 DNA, read in part, is TGTGCCAGCAGCTCCAATCTGGGGCAGGGGAACACAGATACC. It translates to CASSSNLGQGNTDT. The whole CDR3 region reads CASSSNLGQGNTDTYTF. This chain links TRBV7-6 with TRBJ1-2; tentatively, D is TRBD1 (6 bases). The read falls 3 residues short of the CDR3 end, and the missing part is taken from the germline J gene. Germline CDR1 and CDR2: SGHVS and FNYEAQ. The CDR3 has 17 residues. The full variable domain, with the rest looked up from reference TRBV7-6 and TRBJ1-2, is GAGVSQSPRYKVTKRGQDVALRCDPISGHVSLYWYRQALGQGPEFLTYFNYEAQQDKSGLPNDRFSAERPEGSISTLTIQRTEQRDSAMYRCASSSNLGQGNTDTYTFGSGTRLTVV.

The sample holds many counts of this clone. Read sequence stops 3 residues before the CDR3 end, and the germline J gene provides the missing end. V gene TRBV5-1 combines with J gene TRBJ2-5; D might be TRBD2 (5 bases). V lost 4 bases to trimming and J lost 2 bases, with 18 bases between them. The CDR3 spans 16 residues. In germline, CDR1 is SGHRS, CDR2 YFSETQ. The CDR3 sequence: CASSPQASPHQETQYF. The sequenced CDR3 bases are TGCGCCAGCAGCCCCCAGGCTAGCCCCCATCAAGAGACC.

This clone occurred many times. With the read ending 3 residues before the CDR3 end, the germline J gene is used to fill in that end. V is TRBV7-8 and J is TRBJ1-2; perhaps TRBD1 as D (6 bases). Germline CDR1 SGHVS, CDR2 FQNEAQ. The CDR3 extends over 18 amino acids. CDR3 DNA, as far as it was read: TGTGCCAGCAGCCCTGGCCAGTTCCCCCCGGGCAGGGGTCGCGGC. Translated: CASSPGQFPPGRGRG. The whole CDR3 protein reads CASSPGQFPPGRGRGYTF.

There are a few counts of this clone. The read terminates 3 residues ahead of where the CDR3 ends, so the germline J gene completes it. The chain joins TRBV2 to TRBJ1-2, with 9 positions matching TRBD1. The CDR3 spans 13 residues. Germline V gene sequence: CDR1 SNHLY, CDR2 FYNNEI. CDR3 bases read: TGTGCCAGCAGCTTACAGGGGGCAGGCGAC. It translates to CASSLQGAGD. In full, the CDR3 reads CASSLQGAGDYTF.

In this sample, this clone turned up many times. The observed sequence ends 3 residues before the CDR3 terminus, with the missing tail filled in from the germline J gene. This chain links TRBV19 with TRBJ1-3; possible D gene TRBD1, 5 bases. Germline V gives CDR1 LNHDA, CDR2 SQIVND (reference sequence). Trimming took 6 bases from V and 0 from J, leaving 12 bases between them. CDR3 length: 15 amino acids. The CDR3 bases that were read are TGTGCCAGTAGAGGCAGGGATAACTCTGGAAACACC. Protein: CASRGRDNSGNT. The CDR3 in full is CASRGRDNSGNTIYF. The whole variable domain, remainder taken from reference TRBV19 and TRBJ1-3, is DGGITQSPKYLFRKEGQNVTLSCEQNLNHDAMYWYRQDPGQGLRLIYYSQIVNDFQKGDIAEGYSVSREKKESFPLTVTSAQKNPTAFYLCASRGRDNSGNTIYFGEGSWLTVV.

At least ten counts were recorded for this clone. The read stops 3 residues short of the end of the CDR3; the missing end is completed from the germline J gene. This chain connects TRBV5-1 to TRBJ2-2; tentative D call: TRBD1 (5 bases). Trimming stripped 7 bases from V and 1 base from J, with 8 bases between. Germline CDR1 is SGHRS and CDR2 is YFSETQ. The CDR3 consists of 13 residues. CDR3 bases read: TGCGCCAGCCAGGGCCAGAACACCGGGGAG. Translation: CASQGQNTGE. From start to end, the CDR3 is CASQGQNTGELFF.

The sample holds many counts of this clone. The sequenced fragment ends 3 residues before the CDR3 boundary, so the rest is inferred from the germline J gene. The chain links TRBV5-1 to TRBJ2-5, with D perhaps TRBD2 (6 bases). Germline assignment: CDR1 SGHRS and CDR2 YFSETQ. The CDR3 loop spans 16 amino acids. Trimming removed 5 bases at V and 2 bases at J, with 19 bases between. CDR3 residues: CASRERYSGIQETQYF. CDR3 bases read: TGCGCCAGCAGAGAACGCTATAGCGGTATACAAGAGACC.

This clone was observed many times. The read is 3 residues too short to cover the CDR3 end, so that end is filled in from the germline J gene. The chain carries TRBV19 and TRBJ1-6; 9 bases agree with TRBD1. Germline CDR1 and CDR2: LNHDA and SQIVND (reference sequence). The ends lost 5 bases at V and 10 bases at J; junction bases unmatched: 6. CDR3 size: 14 residues. The CDR3 DNA, read in part, is TGTGCCAGTAGTCCACGGACAGGGGAATCACCC. This translates into CASSPRTGESP. The entire CDR3 reads CASSPRTGESPLHF.

The sample holds many counts of this clone. The read comes to an end 3 residues before the CDR3 does, leaving the germline J gene to fill in the end. The chain uses TRBV12-3 or TRBV12-4 and TRBJ2-1; 9 bases match TRBD2. Trimming cost V 2 bases and J 7 bases; bases outside gene matches: 6. The CDR3 is made up of 15 amino acids. The covered CDR3 bases are TGTGCCAGCAGTTTAAGGCTAGCGGGGCGAAATGAG. This gives the protein CASSLRLAGRNE. From start to end, the CDR3 is CASSLRLAGRNEQFF.

The table lists this clone with many counts. Coverage ceases 3 residues before the CDR3 finishes, and the germline J gene fills in the end. The V call is TRBV30, the J call TRBJ2-5; maybe TRBD2 (7 bases). Deletions cut 4 bases from V and 1 base from J, with 16 bases between. This CDR3 comprises 15 residues. Per germline, CDR1 GTSNPN and CDR2 SVGIG (reference sequence). CDR3 in amino acids: CAWMPRGASQETQYF. The DNA read from the CDR3 is TGTGCCTGGATGCCTCGGGGGGCCAGCCAAGAGACC.

The part of the CDR3 DNA that was read is TGTGCCAGCAGCTTATCTTTGGGACAGGGGGAA. It yields the protein CASSLSLGQGE. The complete CDR3 protein is CASSLSLGQGEAFF. This sequence joins TRBV7-2 and TRBJ1-1; 10 positions match TRBD1. Read sequence stops 3 residues before the CDR3 end, and the germline J gene provides the missing end. This CDR3 contains 14 residues. The germline CDR1 and CDR2 sequences are SGHTA and FQGNSA.

Ten or more counts support this clone. The read comes to an end 3 residues before the CDR3 does, leaving the germline J gene to fill in the end. V is TRBV20-1 and J is TRBJ1-5; D unresolved. V was cut by 5 bases and J by 0 bases, with 14 bases left in between. The CDR3 spans 15 residues. Germline V gene sequence: CDR1 DFQATT, CDR2 SNEGSKA (reference sequence). CDR3 DNA (partial): TGCAGTGCTTCCCCCCAGGCTTATAGCAATCAGCCC. It codes for CSASPQAYSNQP. The full CDR3 protein is CSASPQAYSNQPQHF.

Only a few counts were recorded for this clone. From the germline J gene comes the end of the CDR3, since the read stops 3 residues before it. The genes are TRBV19 and TRBJ1-1; TRBD1 matches at 7 bases. The germline V gene has CDR1 LNHDA and CDR2 SQIVND (reference sequence). The CDR3 contains 14 residues. The CDR3 is CASRAVGGGETAFF. The sequenced part of the CDR3 DNA is TGTGCCAGTAGGGCGGTAGGGGGCGGGGAGACA.

Many counts were recorded for this clone. The sequenced fragment ends 3 residues before the CDR3 boundary, so the rest is inferred from the germline J gene. The chain couples TRBV20-1 to TRBJ2-2; 8 nucleotides agree with TRBD1. Looked up from germline, CDR1 is DFQATT and CDR2 is SNEGSKA (reference sequence). CDR3 length: 16 amino acids. The part of the CDR3 DNA that was read is TGCAGTGCTAGAGATCGAAGGACAGGGTTTAATGAAAAG. The encoded protein is CSARDRRTGFNEK. The full-length CDR3 reads as CSARDRRTGFNEKLFF.

The table lists this clone with many counts. The sequence runs out 3 residues before the end of the CDR3; the remainder is reconstructed from the germline J gene. The genes are TRBV18 and TRBJ1-2; perhaps TRBD1 as D (6 bases). The V gene's germline CDR1 is KGHSH and CDR2 LQKENI. V was shortened by 5 bases and J by 5 bases, with 9 bases between the two germline ends. The CDR3 spans 12 residues. CDR3 residues: CASSSQGYGYTF. CDR3 DNA (partial): TGTGCCAGCTCATCCCAGGGGTATGGC.

This clone was detected many times. The CDR3 end falls 3 residues outside the read, so it is completed with the germline J gene. This rearrangement joins TRBV6-2 or TRBV6-3 to TRBJ2-1, with unresolved D. The CDR3 runs 15 residues. Germline V CDR1 and CDR2: MNHEY, SVGEGT. Trimming took 6 bases from V and 0 from J, leaving 12 bases between them. The CDR3 loop is CASRIDTSSYNEQFF. Incomplete CDR3 DNA: TGTGCCAGCAGGATCGACACGAGCTCCTACAATGAG.

This clone was recorded at least ten times. The CDR3 end lies 3 residues beyond the end of the read and is filled in from the germline J gene. The genes are TRBV6-4 and TRBJ2-1; 8 bases match TRBD1. J gave up 0 bases and V 1 base, and 2 bases lay outside the gene matches. The germline V gene has CDR1 MRHNA and CDR2 SNTAGT. The CDR3 consists of 16 residues. CDR3 bases read: TGTGCCAGCAGTGACTGGGACAGGTCCTCCTACAATGAG. Protein product: CASSDWDRSSYNE. The full CDR3 protein is CASSDWDRSSYNEQFF.

This clone was counted at least ten times. The missing CDR3 end, 3 residues past where the read stops, is filled in from the germline J gene. The chain links TRBV7-2 to TRBJ2-4; 7 bases agree with TRBD1. Germline-derived CDR1 and CDR2 are SGHTA and FQGNSA. V trimming: 4 bases; J trimming: 3 bases; junction bases outside the gene matches: 6. The CDR3 has 15 residues. CDR3 bases read: TGTGCCAGCAGCTCTCCGGACAGGTTCAAAAACATT. The encoded protein is CASSSPDRFKNI. The entire CDR3 protein is CASSSPDRFKNIQYF.